This entry lists 11 T cell receptor beta chains sequenced from one sample in a study of blood T cells in healthy people across ages. With a J-beta primer mix and a sample-barcoded 5' primer, a second PCR ran roughly 6 to 11 cycles. Each CDR3 protein is one row after TCRdb ran MiXCR on the 5' RACE reads. The table records 750,000 or so distinct CDR3 sequences, roughly 25% of them present only once. This same sample was also taken into another study, of T cells of mothers and their children.

Sequencing was performed on blood. The origin of the receptors is a boy younger than 18 in good health.

In its sample, this clonotype was seen a few times. The V gene is TRBV28, the J gene TRBJ1-6, with D maybe TRBD1 (6 bases). This CDR3 has 14 residues. Germline V gene sequence: CDR1 MDHEN, CDR2 SYDVKM. Trimming cost V 6 bases and J 1 base, with 7 bases left between them. CDR3: CASRQGSYNSPLHF. The CDR3, as DNA: TGTGCCAGCAGGCAGGGGTCCTATAATTCACCCCTCCACTTT.

This clonotype showed up just a few times. This chain joins TRBV20-1 and TRBJ2-7; no reliable D call. Matching the DNA end better, TRBJ2-1 makes the J call doubtful. This CDR3 spans 13 amino acids. Per the germline V gene, CDR1 is DFQATT and CDR2 is SNEGSKA (reference sequence). CDR3 in amino acids: CSVGSKSPNEQFF. The DNA of the CDR3 is TGCAGTGTGGGGTCTAAATCCCCAAATGAGCAGTTCTTC.

In this sample, this clonotype turned up a few times. The rearrangement links TRBV18 to TRBJ1-4; 7 nucleotides agree with TRBD1. CDR1 and CDR2 from the germline V gene are KGHSH and LQKENI. J lost 5 bases, V lost 0 bases, and 0 bases had no gene match. The length of the CDR3 is 14 residues. The CDR3 spells CASSPPGQNEKLFF. CDR3 nucleotides: TGTGCCAGCTCACCACCGGGACAGAATGAAAAACTGTTTTTT.

V gene TRBV29-1 combines with J gene TRBJ2-3, with unresolved D. V was cut by 4 bases and J by 2 bases, with 16 bases left in between. The CDR3 spans 15 residues. Per the germline V gene, CDR1 is SQVTM and CDR2 is ANQGSEA. This CDR3 reads CSVALVDPSTDTQYF. CDR3 DNA sequence: TGCAGCGTTGCCTTAGTAGACCCCTCCACAGATACGCAGTATTTT.

This clonotype showed up just a few times. The chain is built from TRBV20-1 and TRBJ2-5, with unresolved D. The CDR3 spans 15 residues. V was shortened by 0 bases and J by 2 bases, with 13 bases between the two germline ends. Germline CDR1 and CDR2: DFQATT and SNEGSKA (reference sequence). In DNA form, the CDR3 reads TGCAGTGCTAGAGATCGGGCGAGAATTCAAGAGACCCAGTACTTC. As protein: CSARDRARIQETQYF.

Written as DNA, the CDR3 is TGTGCCAGCAGTTTTGGAGGACAGGGGAAGACCCAGTACTTC. This codes for CASSFGGQGKTQYF. V and J are TRBV28 and TRBJ2-5; 9 bases are a match to TRBD1. The germline V gene encodes CDR1 MDHEN and CDR2 SYDVKM. V shed 3 bases, J shed 6 bases, and the junction held 5 bases outside the gene matches. This CDR3 region has 14 residues.

The chain carries TRBV29-1 and TRBJ1-1; weak D call: TRBD1 (5 bases). CDR1 SQVTM and CDR2 ANQGSEA come from the germline V gene. The CDR3 is 13 amino acids. Trimming left V 4 bases short and J 4 bases short, with 13 bases between. The CDR3 nucleotides read TGCAGCGTTGGGTACGGGGGAAGCACTGAAGCTTTCTTT. It translates to CSVGYGGSTEAFF.

This clonotype was seen a handful of times. This sequence joins TRBV5-1 and TRBJ2-5; 7 positions match TRBD2. The J call may be wrong; the DNA end is better matched by TRBJ2-1. The CDR3 covers 15 residues. Germline-derived CDR1 and CDR2 are SGHRS and YFSETQ. The CDR3 sequence is CASSLASSGAIEQFF. The CDR3 nucleotides are TGCGCCAGCAGCTTGGCCTCGAGCGGGGCCATTGAGCAGTTCTTC.

V and J are TRBV18 and TRBJ2-7; D is unresolved. Deletions cut 6 bases from V and 6 bases from J, with 21 bases between. This CDR3 has 15 amino acids. The germline V gene has CDR1 KGHSH and CDR2 LQKENI. CDR3 residues: CASSYYRPPTGEQYF. In nucleotides, the CDR3 is TGTGCCAGCTCCTATTACCGACCCCCTACTGGCGAGCAGTACTTC.

This sequence joins TRBV19 and TRBJ2-5; possible D gene TRBD1, 5 bases. The J call may be in error: the DNA end matches TRBJ2-7 better. The CDR3 has 15 amino acids. Germline loops: CDR1 LNHDA, CDR2 SQIVND (reference sequence). The chain's CDR3 is CASSIAQGRSYEQYF. CDR3 in DNA: TGTGCCAGTAGTATAGCTCAGGGAAGGTCCTACGAGCAGTACTTC.

This clonotype showed up just a few times. The chain carries TRBV7-9 and TRBJ2-3; the D is unclear. V lost 7 bases and J 3 bases, leaving 8 bases between the germline ends. CDR1 is SEHNR, CDR2 FQNEAQ, per germline (reference sequence). This CDR3 is 12 amino acids long. CDR3 in amino acids: CASTLWTDTQYF. Here the CDR3 DNA reads TGTGCCAGCACCCTATGGACAGATACGCAGTATTTT.